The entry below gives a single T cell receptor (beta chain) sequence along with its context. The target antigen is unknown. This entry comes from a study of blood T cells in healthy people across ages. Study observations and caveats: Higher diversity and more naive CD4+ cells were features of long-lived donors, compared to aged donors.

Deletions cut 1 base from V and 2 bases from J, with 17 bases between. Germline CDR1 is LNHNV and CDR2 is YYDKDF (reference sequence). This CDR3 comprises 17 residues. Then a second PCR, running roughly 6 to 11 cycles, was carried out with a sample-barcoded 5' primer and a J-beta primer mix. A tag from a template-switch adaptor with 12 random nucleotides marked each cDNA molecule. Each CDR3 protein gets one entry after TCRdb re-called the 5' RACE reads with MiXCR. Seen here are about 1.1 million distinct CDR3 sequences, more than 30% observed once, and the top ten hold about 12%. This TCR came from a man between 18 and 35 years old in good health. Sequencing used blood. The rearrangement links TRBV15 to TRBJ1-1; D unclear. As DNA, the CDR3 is TGTGCCACCAGCAGAGCCCAAAATGGGCCAACTAACACTGAAGCTTTCTTT. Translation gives CATSRAQNGPTNTEAFF.